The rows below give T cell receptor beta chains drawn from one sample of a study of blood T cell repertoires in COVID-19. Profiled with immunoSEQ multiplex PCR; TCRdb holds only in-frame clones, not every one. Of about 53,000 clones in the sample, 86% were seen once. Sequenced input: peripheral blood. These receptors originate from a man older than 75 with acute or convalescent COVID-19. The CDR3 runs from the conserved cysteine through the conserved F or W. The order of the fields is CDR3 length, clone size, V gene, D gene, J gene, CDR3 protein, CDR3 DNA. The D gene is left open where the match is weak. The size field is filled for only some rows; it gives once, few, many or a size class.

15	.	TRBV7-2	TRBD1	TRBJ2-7	CASSSAGTGTYEQYF	TGTGCCAGCAGCTCAGCCGGGACAGGGACGTACGAGCAGTACTTC
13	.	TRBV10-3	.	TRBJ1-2	CAISVREADGYTF	TGTGCCATCAGTGTGCGGGAAGCTGATGGCTACACCTTC
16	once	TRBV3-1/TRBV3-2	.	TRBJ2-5	CASCNSRGTSQETQYF	TGTGCCAGCTGTAATTCGCGTGGGACATCCCAAGAGACCCAGTACTTC
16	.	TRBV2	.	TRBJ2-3	CASSAPGEGRTDTQYF	TGTGCCAGCAGTGCCCCAGGGGAGGGTCGCACAGATACGCAGTATTTT
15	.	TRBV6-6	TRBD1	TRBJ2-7	CASSYGDRGDYEQYF	TGTGCCAGCAGTTACGGCGACAGGGGGGACTACGAGCAGTACTTC
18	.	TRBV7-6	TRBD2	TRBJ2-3	CASSLASGGFRNTDTQYF	TGTGCCAGCAGCTTAGCTAGCGGGGGGTTTAGAAACACAGATACGCAGTATTTT
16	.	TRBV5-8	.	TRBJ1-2	CASSLEGSPSNYGYTF	TGTGCCAGCAGCTTGGAGGGGTCCCCTTCCAACTATGGCTACACCTTC
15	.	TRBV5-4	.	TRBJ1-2	CASSLVGGRGDGYTF	TGTGCCAGCAGCTTGGTCGGAGGGCGGGGTGACGGCTACACCTTC
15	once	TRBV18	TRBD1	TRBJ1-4	CASSRRDSWEEKLFF	TGTGCCAGCTCTCGAAGGGACAGCTGGGAGGAAAAACTGTTTTTT
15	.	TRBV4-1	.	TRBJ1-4	CASSHGATRDEKLFF	TGCGCCAGCAGCCATGGAGCCACCCGGGATGAAAAACTGTTTTTT
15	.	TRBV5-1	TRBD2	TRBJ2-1	CASSLNSGVYNEQFF	TGCGCCAGCAGCTTGAATAGCGGGGTATACAATGAGCAGTTCTTC
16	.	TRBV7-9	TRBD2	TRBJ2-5	CASSSRVAGSQETQYF	TGTGCCAGCAGCTCAAGGGTAGCGGGGAGCCAAGAGACCCAGTACTTC
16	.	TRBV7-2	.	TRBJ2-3	CASSLYGGGRTDTQYF	TGTGCCAGCAGCTTATATGGCGGGGGCCGCACAGATACGCAGTATTTT
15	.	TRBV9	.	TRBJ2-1	CASSVARGAYNEQFF	TGTGCCAGCAGCGTAGCGCGGGGAGCCTACAATGAGCAGTTCTTC
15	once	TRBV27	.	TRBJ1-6	CASSFSDSPDSPLHF	TGTGCCAGCAGTTTTTCCGACAGTCCAGATTCACCCCTCCACTTT
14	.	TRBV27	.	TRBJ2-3	CASSFGGRVDTQYF	TGTGCCAGCAGTTTCGGGGGGCGCGTAGATACGCAGTATTTT
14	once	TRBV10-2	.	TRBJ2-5	CASSYSGVQETQYF	TGCGCCAGCAGTTACTCAGGGGTCCAAGAGACCCAGTACTTC
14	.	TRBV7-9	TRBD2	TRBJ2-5	CASSPGLAGGPRYF	TGTGCCAGCAGCCCAGGACTAGCGGGGGGGCCGAGGTACTTC
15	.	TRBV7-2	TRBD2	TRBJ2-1	CASSFTSGGPWEQFF	TGTGCCAGCAGCTTTACTAGCGGGGGGCCCTGGGAGCAGTTCTTC
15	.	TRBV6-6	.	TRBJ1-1	CASRGGITENTEAFF	TGTGCCAGCAGGGGGGGGATTACAGAAAACACTGAAGCTTTCTTT
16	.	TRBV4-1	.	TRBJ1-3	CASSRSGLNSGNTIYF	TGCGCCAGCAGCCGATCGGGACTTAACTCTGGAAACACCATATATTTT
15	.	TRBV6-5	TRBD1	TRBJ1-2	CASSYFGQAQLDYTF	TGTGCCAGCAGTTATTTTGGACAGGCCCAATTGGACTACACCTTC
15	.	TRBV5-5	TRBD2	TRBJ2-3	CASSLGSGVADTQYF	TGTGCCAGCAGCTTGGGGAGCGGGGTGGCAGATACGCAGTATTTT
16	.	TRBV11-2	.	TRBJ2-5	CASSLGRTRDQETQYF	TGTGCCAGCAGCTTAGGACGGACCAGGGATCAAGAGACCCAGTACTTC
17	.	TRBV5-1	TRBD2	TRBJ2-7	CASSFLFSGGQPNEQYF	TGCGCCAGCAGCTTTCTGTTTAGCGGGGGGCAACCCAACGAGCAGTACTTC
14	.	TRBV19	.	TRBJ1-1	CASRKQGRGTEAFF	TGTGCCAGTAGGAAACAGGGCAGGGGCACTGAAGCTTTCTTT
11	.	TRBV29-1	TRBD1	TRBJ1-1	CSVHRGTEAFF	TGCAGCGTCCACAGGGGCACTGAAGCTTTCTTT
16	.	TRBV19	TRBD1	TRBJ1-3	CASSMSNRGLGNTIYF	TGTGCCAGTAGTATGTCGAACAGGGGGTTGGGAAACACCATATATTTT
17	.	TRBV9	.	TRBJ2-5	CASSVGGYRALQETQYF	TGTGCCAGCAGCGTAGGGGGGTACAGGGCCCTTCAAGAGACCCAGTACTTC
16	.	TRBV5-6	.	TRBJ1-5	CASSKGGGLSNQPQHF	TGTGCCAGCAGCAAGGGGGGGGGTTTGAGCAATCAGCCCCAGCATTTT
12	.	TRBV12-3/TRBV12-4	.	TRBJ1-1	CAGRGRNTEAFF	TGTGCCGGGAGAGGGAGAAACACTGAAGCTTTCTTT
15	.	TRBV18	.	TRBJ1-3	CASSPTGISGNTIYF	TGTGCCAGCTCACCAACGGGGATCTCTGGAAACACCATATATTTT
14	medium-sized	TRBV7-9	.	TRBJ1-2	CASSLGSGDYGYTF	TGTGCCAGCAGCTTAGGCTCGGGGGACTATGGCTACACCTTC
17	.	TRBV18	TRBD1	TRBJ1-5	CASSLTGEGFGNQPQHF	TGTGCCAGCTCACTGACAGGGGAGGGCTTTGGCAATCAGCCCCAGCATTTT
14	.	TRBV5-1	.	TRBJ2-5	CASSSTARGETQYF	TGCGCCAGCAGCTCTACAGCCCGGGGAGAGACCCAGTACTTC